The 5 T cell receptor beta chains reported below all come from one sample, sequenced in a study of blood T cell repertoires in COVID-19. Sequencing was performed with immunoSEQ multiplex PCR; in TCRdb, only in-frame clones are kept and a portion is missing. The sample carries around 180,000 clones, 86% recorded once. The sample comprised peripheral blood. The receptors were gathered from a woman in her thirties with active or convalescent COVID-19.

This chain joins TRBV11-2 and TRBJ1-1; 7 nucleotides line up with TRBD1. Trimming cost V 5 bases and J 0 bases; bases outside gene matches: 3. The CDR3 has 14 residues. CDR1 is SGHAT and CDR2 is FQNNGV in the germline V gene. The CDR3 protein is CASSHRGMNTEAFF. In DNA form, the CDR3 reads TGTGCCAGCAGCCACAGGGGCATGAACACTGAAGCTTTCTTT.

This clone was seen a handful of times. This rearrangement joins TRBV5-6 to TRBJ2-7; no clear D. Germline loops: CDR1 SGHDT, CDR2 YYEEEE. The ends were cut back, 1 base at V and 2 bases at J, with 10 bases in the middle. CDR3 size: 14 residues. In DNA form, the CDR3 reads TGTGCCAGCAGCTTGACTGAAGCTACCTACGAGCAGTACTTC. As protein: CASSLTEATYEQYF.

Written as DNA, the CDR3 is TGCAGCGTCGAATTAGCGGGAGGGCGGGACTACGAGCAGTACTTC. Translating gives CSVELAGGRDYEQYF. This chain uses TRBV29-1 with TRBJ2-7; 11 positions agree with TRBD2. This CDR3 is built from 15 residues. V lost 6 bases to trimming and J lost 3 bases; unmatched junction nucleotides: 10. Germline CDR1 SQVTM, CDR2 ANQGSEA.

The gene calls are TRBV5-4 and TRBJ2-3, with 7 bases matching TRBD1. CDR3 length: 15 residues. J gave up 3 bases and V 1 base, and 5 bases lay outside the gene matches. Germline CDR1 and CDR2: SGHNT and YYREEE (reference sequence). The DNA for the CDR3 is TGTGCCAGCAGCTTGAGGGGGCGCGCTACAGATACGCAGTATTTT. Its protein is CASSLRGRATDTQYF.

The chain recombines TRBV2 with TRBJ2-7, with D possibly TRBD2 on 6 matching bases. Per the germline V gene, CDR1 is SNHLY and CDR2 is FYNNEI. The CDR3 contains 17 residues. Trimming pared 7 bases from V and 3 bases from J, leaving 25 bases between. The CDR3 protein is CASKGVEVLSSVYEQYF. The CDR3 bases are TGTGCCAGCAAAGGGGTAGAGGTGTTGTCTAGCGTCTACGAGCAGTACTTC.